This T cell receptor (beta chain) emerged from a study of a mutant IDH1 vaccine in newly diagnosed glioma (dated by TCRdb to about 2021). Some background on the complete study: Patients received eight vaccinations in weeks 1, 3, 5, 7, 11, 15, 19 and 23, corresponding to visits V03 through V10. Vaccination started 4-6 weeks after radiotherapy alone, or was given together with temozolomide cycles in the groups whose treatment included chemotherapy. Of the approximately 30 treated patients, approximately 62% were male and approximately 40% were female, and the mean age was 40.4 years. Prior to enrollment, patients had been given standard therapy consisting of radiotherapy alone, temozolomide alone, or radiochemotherapy with temozolomide, with the combination given to most patients. Peripheral blood was drawn at six visits: V03 (baseline), V05, V07, V10, V12 and V13. For exploratory analyses, longitudinal TCRB deep sequencing was carried out in roughly 23 treated patients wherever samples were available. What the research found in general, with its limitations: Across multiple MHC alleles, vaccine-induced immune responses were seen in around 93% of patients. The authors noted that analyses of patient blood samples could not be reproduced because of sample limitations. Availability determined which PBMC samples were chosen for TCRB deep sequencing. Changes in the top peripheral T cell clonotypes picked up by TCRB sequencing did not appear to be linked to pseudoprogression.

The receptor library was made with the immunoSEQ multiplex PCR assay. Rearranged TCR beta chain sequences were amplified with the hsTCRB Kit following the manufacturer's protocol. An Illumina MiSeq was used to sequence the TCRB libraries. Processing in the source paper ran as follows. Demultiplexing, trimming and gene mapping were performed with the kit vendor's proprietary platform. Sourced from immuneACCESS, this table was stored by TCRdb with only in-frame sequences that have V and J called. A share of the clones is absent; for the studies checked, an unresolved V gene accounts for under half, and the remainder has no known explanation. V and J calls and clone size are as listed in that table; D and trimming were resolved from the DNA. The sample table shows more than 25,000 clones, and 75% to 80% are seen once. The ten largest make up roughly a tenth of the sample. V is pared back by 1 base and J by 1 base, with 12 bases lying between the germline termini. For CDR1 and CDR2, the germline V gene (reference sequence) lists SEHNR and FQNEAQ. Inclusive of the bounding cysteine and phenylalanine, the CDR3 is 16 residues long. Just CDR3 DNA is preserved here, 48 bases in frame from base 1.

As to this clone: Its antigen specificity is not known. One base away there is no much larger clone; base qualities are not given.

In the paper's terms, the time point label means: week 5, during vaccination. Every vaccine dose consisted of 300 ug of a 20-mer mutant IDH1 peptide in Montanide, administered subcutaneously together with topical imiquimod. Newly diagnosed WHO grade 3 or 4 IDH1-mutant astrocytomas showing loss of nuclear ATRX were present in the donors. The samples were drawn from NOA16, a multicentre, single-arm, open-label phase I trial in Germany that tested a mutant IDH1 peptide vaccine in humans for the first time. Genomic DNA for TCRB sequencing was isolated from EDTA blood with the DNeasy Blood and Tissue Kit.

The sample consisted of PBMCs, taken from a glioma patient whose treatment included an IDH1 peptide vaccine. Recombination linked TRBV7-9 to TRBJ2-3, with the D segment identity uncertain. The receptor was derived from a man in his forties with glioma. The nucleotides are TGTGCCAGCAGCTTAGTGGTAGGCGGCCGCACAGATACGCAGTATTTT. Translated, this gives CASSLVVGGRTDTQYF.